Each of the 13 T cell receptor beta chains below was sequenced from the same sample in a study of T cell responses to AZD1222 COVID-19 vaccine. Only in-frame clones appear in the TCRdb table, and some are missing; sequencing was by immunoSEQ multiplex PCR. This sample has about 70,000 clones; about 83% occur once, and the top ten carry roughly 10%. Sequencing was performed on peripheral blood, taken on day 0 of AZD1222 vaccination. The receptors were gathered from an adult in good health.

This clone was counted once. The chain carries TRBV5-8 and TRBJ1-1, with D possibly TRBD1 on 6 matching bases. With 4 bases removed from V and 1 base from J, the gap between germline ends came to 8 bases. This CDR3 is 13 amino acids long. The germline gives CDR1 SGHTS, CDR2 YDEGEE. DNA of the CDR3: TGTGCCAGCAGCGTGGACAGGAACACTGAAGCTTTCTTT. Its protein is CASSVDRNTEAFF.

This sequence joins TRBV10-2 and TRBJ2-7; TRBD1 or TRBD2 may be the D gene (5 bases each). The germline V gene encodes CDR1 WSHSY and CDR2 SAAADI. V lost 10 bases and J 8 bases, leaving 27 bases between the germline ends. The CDR3 is 15 residues long. CDR3 sequence: CATGGTVGGSTKQYF. The CDR3 coding sequence is TGCGCCACCGGAGGTACAGTTGGGGGATCCACGAAGCAGTACTTC.

This chain links TRBV6-1 with TRBJ1-2; D not resolved. CDR1 is MNHNS and CDR2 is SASEGT in the germline V gene. V was trimmed by 0 bases and J by 4 bases, leaving 9 bases between them. CDR3 length: 14 residues. CDR3 DNA: TGTGCCAGCAGTGAAGCGCTGGTGATCTATGGCTACACCTTC. This encodes CASSEALVIYGYTF.

The gene calls are TRBV12-3 or TRBV12-4 and TRBJ1-2; D is uncertain. The V end was cut by 6 bases, the J end by 6 bases, with 14 bases between. This CDR3 has 13 residues. Here the CDR3 reads CASSPSGRDGYTF. Written as DNA, the CDR3 is TGTGCCAGCAGCCCCTCGGGGAGGGATGGCTACACCTTC.

The rearrangement joins TRBV12-3 or TRBV12-4 to TRBJ1-1; D gene unclear. Trimming cost V 6 bases and J 1 base, with 3 bases left between them. The CDR3 contains 11 residues. The CDR3 spells CASRQNTEAFF. CDR3 nucleotides: TGTGCCAGCAGACAGAACACTGAAGCTTTCTTT.

This clone was seen a handful of times. This chain links TRBV12-3 or TRBV12-4 with TRBJ1-1; no clear D. Between the trimmed V and J ends, which lost 6 bases and 10 bases, there was a span of 12 bases. This CDR3 has 11 residues. The CDR3 DNA is TGTGCCAGCAGCCGCGGGGAGAGAGCTTTCTTT. The encoded protein is CASSRGERAFF.

The rearrangement links TRBV6-5 to TRBJ1-2; D unclear. Trimming took 6 bases from V and 3 from J, leaving 17 bases between them. CDR1 and CDR2 from the germline V gene are MNHEY and SVGAGI. CDR3 length: 15 amino acids. The CDR3 bases are TGTGCCAGCAGCCCGGAGACACGGACCTACTATGGCTACACCTTC. This encodes CASSPETRTYYGYTF.

V and J are TRBV9 and TRBJ1-3; the match to TRBD1 covers 9 bases. Germline assignment: CDR1 SGDLS and CDR2 YYNGEE. The trim removed 0 bases at V and 2 bases at J, leaving 0 bases unmatched. CDR3 length: 15 residues. The DNA of the CDR3 is TGTGCCAGCAGCGTAGACAGGGGGCCTGGAAACACCATATATTTT. Protein product: CASSVDRGPGNTIYF.

This clone was found once. The gene calls are TRBV10-2 and TRBJ1-1; no reliable D call. The V gene lost 5 bases and the J gene lost 1 base, with 8 bases spanning the gap. The germline CDR1 and CDR2 sequences are WSHSY and SAAADI. The CDR3 covers 13 residues. CDR3 loop: CASSLWGNTEAFF. The CDR3 coding sequence is TGCGCCAGCAGTCTCTGGGGGAACACTGAAGCTTTCTTT.

This chain uses TRBV28 with TRBJ1-6; D not resolved. This CDR3 region has 13 residues. Trimming shortened V by 2 bases and J by 7 bases, and 6 bases separated the two germline ends. Looked up from germline, CDR1 is MDHEN and CDR2 is SYDVKM. This CDR3 is CASSLLSNSPLHF. CDR3 in DNA: TGTGCCAGCAGTTTACTGTCCAATTCACCCCTCCACTTT.

The chain has TRBV7-9 and TRBJ2-1; TRBD1 matches 8 bases. Unmatched junction bases numbered 9, after V lost 3 bases and J lost 5 bases. Per germline, CDR1 SEHNR and CDR2 FQNEAQ (reference sequence). The CDR3 contains 16 residues. DNA of the CDR3: TGTGCCAGCAGCTTCTGGACAGGGACCTTACACAATGAGCAGTTCTTC. It specifies CASSFWTGTLHNEQFF.

The chain combines TRBV20-1 with TRBJ2-3; D gene uncertain. Germline V gives CDR1 DFQATT, CDR2 SNEGSKA (reference sequence). CDR3 size: 11 residues. Deletions cut 2 bases from V and 3 bases from J, with 3 bases between. CDR3 region: CSARKTDTQYF. The DNA for the CDR3 is TGCAGTGCTAGAAAGACAGATACGCAGTATTTT.

This chain connects TRBV11-2 to TRBJ1-1; a weak D match, TRBD1 (5 bases). From germline, CDR1 is SGHAT and CDR2 FQNNGV. Trimming removed 2 bases from V and 0 bases from J, with 13 bases in between. There are 16 residues in the CDR3. CDR3 nucleotides: TGTGCCAGCAGCTTACCACTCGACAGACTGAACACTGAAGCTTTCTTT. Its protein is CASSLPLDRLNTEAFF.